This is a list of T cell receptor beta chains from one sample in a study of shared clonotypes between healthy human individuals. Sequenced by immunoSEQ multiplex PCR; TCRdb stores in-frame clones only, minus some. The table includes some 470,000 clones, around 78% detected once. The sequenced material came from PBMCs. The receptors derive from a woman between 35 and 50 years old in good health. Some clones in this sample may be carry-over from other donors' samples. Both conserved end residues are trimmed from each CDR3. A D gene is named only where the DNA matches it firmly.

TRBJ1-1,TRBD1,TRBV18,ASSPNGQGAGTEAF
TRBJ2-1,TRBD1,TRBV30,AWRTGVYNEQF
TRBJ2-7,NA,TRBV2,ASRLGQIYEQY
TRBJ2-1,NA,TRBV7-2,ASSLVTAGVNEQF
TRBJ2-7,TRBD2,TRBV7-2,ASSFRSGSSYEQY
TRBJ2-1,TRBD2,TRBV5-4,ASRQGLGGNEQF
TRBJ1-2,NA,TRBV7-9,ASSLAAGVDGYT
TRBJ2-5,NA,TRBV15,ATSRGGGGLGTQY
TRBJ2-3,NA,TRBV7-3,ASSPGSTDTQY
TRBJ1-1,NA,TRBV20-1,SASRGEAF
TRBJ2-7,TRBD1,TRBV4-1,ASSQQPGQEFYEQY
TRBJ1-2,NA,TRBV4-3,ASSQDRHGYT
TRBJ1-2,NA,TRBV29-1,SVPVAYGYT
TRBJ2-1,NA,TRBV21-1,ASTLGLAGGYNEQF
TRBJ2-6,NA,TRBV10-3,AISVGSSGANVLT
TRBJ2-7,NA,TRBV27,ASRGVSRYYEQY
TRBJ2-7,NA,TRBV7-5,VRSLSDRGYEQY
TRBJ2-3,NA,TRBV5-1,ASSLGFHTDTQY
TRBJ1-1,NA,TRBV15,ATSNPGGLTEAF
TRBJ1-2,TRBD1,TRBV6-5,ASTPGQDIYGYT
TRBJ2-6,NA,TRBV7-2,ATHNSGANVLT
TRBJ1-1,NA,TRBV28,ASSPPGMNTEAF
TRBJ1-2,NA,TRBV29-1,SVEPAPGEHGYT
TRBJ2-1,TRBD2,TRBV11-3,ASSRTSVSYNEQF
TRBJ2-1,TRBD2,TRBV15,ATSRDLAGGGNEQF
TRBJ1-1,NA,TRBV19,ASSIGFEGRNTEAF
TRBJ2-7,NA,TRBV5-6,ASSPSRRTNEQY
TRBJ2-7,TRBD2,TRBV2,ASTTGLAYEQY
TRBJ2-5,TRBD1,TRBV11-3,ASSFSTGERETQY
TRBJ2-7,TRBD1,TRBV10-3,AIKTGDLYEQY
TRBJ2-1,TRBD2,TRBV10-1,ASSGGTSGRLSYNEQF
TRBJ2-7,NA,TRBV28,ASSRRRTFAYEQY
TRBJ2-2,NA,TRBV15,ATSSWPRNTGELF
TRBJ2-3,NA,TRBV27,ASSLSYGLLADTQY
TRBJ2-6,NA,TRBV9,ASSPGQPISGANVLT
TRBJ2-7,TRBD1,TRBV6-1,ASSGTGGDYEQY
NA,NA,TRBV5-4,ASSSNVGDYEQY
TRBJ2-2,NA,TRBV6-4,ASSDGSGDTGELF
TRBJ1-5,NA,TRBV7-2,ASSPDTRNQPQH
TRBJ2-5,NA,TRBV10-3,AISQGETQY
TRBJ2-3,NA,TRBV9,ASSVDHTDTQY
TRBJ2-7,TRBD2,TRBV2,ASSGEGGRRFEQY